This TCR beta chain was captured by sequencing in a study of blood T cell repertoires in COVID-19. TCRdb keeps only in-frame clones here, not all; method: immunoSEQ multiplex PCR. The table shows about 210,000 clones, with 70% to 90% occurring only once. CDR1 and CDR2 (germline): SGHVS, FNYEAQ. V dropped 5 bases and J dropped 7; count of bases not matched to a gene: 4. The CDR3 covers 13 residues. The receptor's source is a man in his forties who had recovered from COVID-19. The V call is TRBV7-6, the J call TRBJ2-7; TRBD1 matches 11 bases. Sequencing was performed on PBMCs or T cells enriched from blood (not recorded which). The DNA for the CDR3 is TGTGCCAGCAGCGCGGGACAGGGGGGTGAGCAGTACTTC. Protein: CASSAGQGGEQYF.